Here is one TCR beta chain with its context. Its specificity is unknown. These data are taken from a study of vaccination and CD4 T cells after COVID-19. Sequenced with the Oncomine TCR Beta short-read assay was DNA taken from cultured CD4+ T cells. One entry per CDR3 protein results from TCRdb running MiXCR on the PCR reads. The table records some 19,000 distinct CDR3 sequences, 51% of them present only once. The V gene's germline CDR1 is MNHNS and CDR2 SASEGT. V was clipped by 5 bases and J by 3 bases, with 16 bases between them. The CDR3 loop spans 15 amino acids. The time point: late sampling 161 to 241 days after vaccination in three convalescent patients. Treatment meaning: approximately 9-day PBMC culture with coronavirus spike peptide pools or control peptides (ViraFEST assay).

The starting material was CD4+ T cells from blood, cultured in vitro, obtained about 7 months after SARS-CoV-2 vaccination. J is TRBJ2-5 and V is TRBV6-1, with D perhaps TRBD2 (7 bases). This receptor was obtained from a human donor who had recovered from COVID-19. The CDR3 sequence is CASSQPGGREETQYF. The CDR3 nucleotides are TGTGCCAGCAGTCAACCCGGGGGGCGGGAAGAGACCCAGTACTTC.